This T cell receptor (beta chain) stems from a study of cytomegalovirus exposure and HLA in healthy donors. The CDR3 extends over 15 amino acids. In germline, CDR1 is MGHRA, CDR2 YSYEKL. The trim removed 3 bases at V and 4 bases at J, leaving 7 bases unmatched. As to this clone: Its antigen remains unknown.

The PCR employed 60 Vbeta primers together with 13 Jbeta primers. Sequenced by immunoSEQ multiplex PCR; TCRdb stores in-frame clones only, minus some. The sample lists roughly 130,000 clones; 75% to 85% were seen once. Points from the study as a whole: Later work associated 16,951 TCR beta sequences with HLA alleles at 0.05 false discovery rate.

The V call is TRBV4-1, the J call TRBJ2-3, with TRBD1 identical over 7 bases. The source is a man between 18 and 35 years old in good health and CMV-seronegative. The sample consisted of PBMCs. The CDR3 DNA sequence: TGCGCCAGCAGCCAGGGACAGAGAAGCGCAGATACGCAGTATTTT. Protein product: CASSQGQRSADTQYF.